The entry below gives a single TCR beta chain sequence along with its context. What antigen it recognizes has not been identified. One base away there is no much larger clone; base qualities are not given. This entry comes from a study of cytomegalovirus exposure and HLA in healthy donors (dated by TCRdb to the late 2010s). In terms of the full investigation: In an earlier analysis of 587 of the donors, less than 350 Gb of sequence data and 90 million to 130 million unique TCR beta sequences from about 190 million T cells were reported. An early release that covered 500 to 800 HLA-typed donors contained approximately 300 gigabases of sequencing data and approximately 85 million unique TCR sequences. Among the approximately 430 genotyped donors, around 79% belonged to the genetic ancestry cluster associated with self-reported Caucasian donors. The study aimed to test whether signatures of past pathogen exposure could be identified by cataloging public T cell receptors. The study profiled the T cell repertoires of 550 to 700 subjects by immunosequencing and related them to cytomegalovirus serostatus. In addition to the first cohort of about 650 subjects, a separate validation cohort of approximately 110 different subjects was used. High-throughput TCR immunosequencing, statistical association of individual TCRs with disease status, and machine learning were combined to predict cytomegalovirus infection status. To study patterns of TCR occurrence, a later analysis re-analyzed previously published TCR beta repertoires from under 750 donors and added high-resolution HLA genotyping. In the later analysis, no new phenotypic data were used to find candidate immune exposures; instead, reliance was placed on TCR beta sequences and their occurrence across donors. An earlier analysis of fewer than 700 of the donors applied high-throughput TCR beta sequencing to assess whether each TCR beta V gene segment acted as functional or pseudogenic. Alongside the repertoire data, information on donor age, sex, ethnicity and CMV serostatus was compiled. Genome-wide SNP genotypes for about three fifths of the 666 donors were used in a later genetic analysis, which treated that subset as a discovery cohort. Every discovery cohort repertoire had been produced on one sequencing platform. Class I and class II HLA loci were covered by the typing at four-digit resolution. Typing coverage varied by locus: roughly 620-640 donors for A, B, C, DRB1 and DQB1; roughly 560 for DQA1; more than 600 for DPA1; under 490 for DPB1. Four or five DR-DQ haplotypes were handled as single units for association and clustering, since linkage in the cohort was strong. Across 398 genotyped donors of the cohort, an average of approximately 240,000 unique TCR beta nucleotide sequences per donor were sequenced, and roughly 18% of those sequences were non-productive.

The library was obtained by the immunoSEQ multiplex PCR assay. A mixture of 60 forward primers for TCR Vbeta segments and 13 reverse primers for TCR Jbeta segments was used in the multiplex PCR. The CDR3 region of rearranged TCR beta genes was amplified from genomic DNA with a multiplex PCR assay. The amplified TCR beta libraries were sequenced on the Illumina HiSeq System as 87-base-pair reads. Under the source paper's analysis protocol: Across the 670 or so repertoires, a later analysis counted some 81 million unique TCR beta chains, roughly 11 million of which were shared by at least two donors. To remove PCR and sequencing errors, raw reads were error-corrected and collapsed into unique sequences using a nearest-neighbor algorithm that merged closely related sequences. CDR3 sequences were aligned to IMGT reference sequences to assign V, D and J gene segments. For a sequence to be retained, a match of at least six nucleotides was required to both a V gene segment and a J gene segment. A rearrangement was called productive if the CDR3 had no stop codons and remained in frame with V and J, and every other rearrangement was called non-productive. CDR3 was defined by IMGT convention, running from the second conserved V-encoded cysteine to the conserved J-encoded phenylalanine. The earlier analysis of 500 to 600 of the donors excluded sequences that lacked an unambiguous match to a single V gene segment. An earlier analysis of 587 of the donors called V segments functional above 56.7% productive rearrangements and segregating when the between-donor standard deviation exceeded 5%. To diagnose cytomegalovirus status from the catalog of TCR beta chain sequences, a statistical classification framework was built. A later analysis assigned V and J genes by comparing TCR nucleotide sequences with IMGT/GENE-DB human TR gene sequences. In a later analysis, CDR3 sequences and most-parsimonious VDJ recombination scenarios were assigned using the TCRdist pipeline. A later analysis defined each TCR beta chain by its CDR3 amino acid sequence plus V-gene family, and excluded reads lacking a unique V-gene family. A later analysis removed several hundred highly shared, low-generation-probability nucleotide sequences to deal with suspected cross-contamination and a sequencing artifact. In a later analysis, a clonal expansion index was calculated for each public chain from normalized within-repertoire ranks of inferred template counts. A later analysis computed generation probabilities with a VDJ recombination model fitted to out-of-frame rearrangements, and checked the results against IGoR. In a later analysis, TCR-TCR, TCR-HLA and TCR-CMV co-occurrence was scored with hypergeometric tests, and a repertoire-size bias correction was applied to TCR pairs. To estimate false discovery rates, a later analysis permuted the HLA or CMV assignments 20 times. A later analysis grouped co-occurring TCRs with DBSCAN, adding TCRdist sequence similarity when clustering within HLA-allele-positive subsets. For co-occurrence clustering, repertoires with fewer than 30,000 or more than 120,000 public chains were excluded, along with five or six repertoires with anomalous nucleotide sharing. TCRdb limited this immuneACCESS table to in-frame rearrangements with V and J called. A share of clones is missing; checked studies link under half to unresolved V genes, and the rest is unexplained. For V, J and clone size, that table is used; D and trimming come from the DNA. In this sample the table shows around 170,000 clones, 75% to 85% of which occur a single time. Around 0.8% of the sample belongs to the ten largest clones.

The cohort consisted of 650 to 700 healthy bone marrow donors. Cohort members were all nominally healthy when sampled, although unrecorded immune exposures were likely present. The donor tested CMV seronegative, placing the donor among the 350 to 400 seronegative members of the cohort. Every donor gave a peripheral blood sample, and the peripheral blood mononuclear cells from that sample were used for TCR beta sequencing. Genomic DNA extraction from the blood cell samples was performed with the Qiagen DNeasy Blood Extraction Kit. Study-wide findings and limitations: When HLA alleles, especially DR and DQ, strongly co-occurred, TCR associations were difficult to assign to individual alleles. Only TCR beta chains were sequenced in this cohort, and the absence of alpha or paired-chain data limited detectable features. Most CMV-associated TCR beta chains appeared to be HLA-restricted in a later analysis, and the HLA associations seemed to be driven largely by CMV exposure. Some 16 rarely observed V segments, including chromosome 9 orphons, were excluded from the earlier analysis of approximately 500 of the donors because counts were too low. An earlier analysis of 587 of the donors showed that most TCR beta V segments appeared in productive rearrangements either about 87% or about 30% of the time, which broadly matched IMGT annotations. According to a later analysis, TCR association rates differed among HLA loci, with DRB1 alleles showing the most associated TCRs and HLA-C alleles showing the fewest. A further reported finding was that TCR beta sequences accurately predicted the HLA-A and HLA-B alleles for most subjects in the first cohort. Most TCR sequences were seen in very few donors, while some public TCRs were found in many individuals. According to a later genetic analysis, donors in an Asian-associated ancestry cluster had fewer N-insertions in productive TCRs than the approximately 650-donor mean. In a later genetic analysis, a missense DCLRE1C variant was associated with V-gene and J-gene trimming of TCR beta chains, and the association was replicated in an independent cohort. A cluster of highly shared sequence variants was judged likely to be a technical artifact of the sequencing pipeline. CMV serostatus was the only immune exposure information available for the cohort. A few of the identified cytomegalovirus-associated TCR beta chains were confirmed in vitro to be specific for cytomegalovirus antigens. The authors suggested that the approach could potentially be extended to other disease states and immunological phenotypes. Because HLA typing was unavailable for some donors at each locus, only the typed subset was used in association tests. In a later analysis, about 16,000 TCR beta sequences were associated with specific HLA alleles at a false discovery rate of 0.05. The study gave a list of some 150 TCR beta chains associated with cytomegalovirus. Presence/absence analyses assumed roughly uniform sequencing depth across donors, an assumption that may not hold. A later analysis reported that several top co-occurrence clusters appeared linked to parvovirus B19, influenza, CMV and Epstein-Barr virus. In a later analysis, HLA-associated TCR beta chains were found to be more clonally expanded and to have lower generation probabilities than equally common non-associated chains. Correlated functional status among segregating V segments might be attributable to linkage disequilibrium, but an unknown experimental factor could not be ruled out. The classifier was reported to diagnose cytomegalovirus status with high specificity and sensitivity in both the original and validation cohorts.

The sequencing sample was made of PBMCs. This sequence originates from a woman under 30 in good health and CMV-seronegative.

The bases read TGCGCCAGCAGTGGAGCAGGGGGTTTAAAAGATACGCAGTATTTT. It translates to CASSGAGGLKDTQYF. Rearrangement joined TRBV10-1 to TRBJ2-3, with TRBD1 matching 7 junction bases. The germline V gene (reference sequence) yields WNHNN for CDR1 and SYGVQD for CDR2. The CDR3 holds 15 amino acids from the cysteine to the phenylalanine. The DNA shown is the 45-base CDR3, in frame from base 1. Here V drops 4 bases and J drops 5 bases, and the junction holds 9 bases not matched to any gene.